Reported below is one T cell receptor beta chain. Per the original data handling: Amplification of reference gene primers provided the estimated nucleated cell counts. Only in-frame clones appear in the TCRdb table, and some are missing; sequencing was by immunoSEQ multiplex PCR. V, J and clone size are taken as reported in that table, and D and trimming were inferred from the DNA itself. Among about 68,000 clones listed, roughly 87% were seen once. This record belongs to a study of blood T cell repertoires in COVID-19. There are 14 residues in the CDR3. Germline V CDR1 and CDR2: MNHEY, SVGAGI. Trimming removed 0 bases at V and 6 bases at J, with 9 bases between.

The source material was peripheral blood. The sequence came from a woman aged 45-65 years with COVID-19, enrolled during active disease. The chain links TRBV6-5 to TRBJ1-5; the D is unclear. CDR3 sequence: CASSYSSLSQPQHF. In DNA form, the CDR3 reads TGTGCCAGCAGTTACTCATCGCTCAGTCAGCCCCAGCATTTT.